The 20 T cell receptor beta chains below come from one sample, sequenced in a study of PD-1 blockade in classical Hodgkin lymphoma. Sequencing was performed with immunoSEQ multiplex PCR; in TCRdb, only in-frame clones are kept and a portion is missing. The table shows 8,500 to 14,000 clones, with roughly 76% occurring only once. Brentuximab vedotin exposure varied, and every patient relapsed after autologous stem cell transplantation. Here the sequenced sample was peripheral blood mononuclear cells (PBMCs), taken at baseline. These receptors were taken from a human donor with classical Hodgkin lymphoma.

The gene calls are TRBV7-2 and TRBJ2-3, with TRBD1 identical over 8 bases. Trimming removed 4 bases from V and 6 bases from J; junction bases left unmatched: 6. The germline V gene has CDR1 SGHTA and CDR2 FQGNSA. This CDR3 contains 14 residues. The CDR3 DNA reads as TGTGCCAGCAGCTCGGACAGGGTATCCGATACGCAGTATTTT. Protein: CASSSDRVSDTQYF. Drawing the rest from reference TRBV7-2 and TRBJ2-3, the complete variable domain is GAGVSQSPSNKVTEKGKDVELRCDPISGHTALYWYRQSLGQGLEFLIYFQGNSAPDKSGLPSDRFSAERTGGSVSTLTIQRTQQEDSAVYLCASSSDRVSDTQYFGPGTRLTVL.

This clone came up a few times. The CDR3 region has the DNA TGTGCCTGGAGTGTACCCGGGGGAAATCACCGAAATCAGCCCCAGCATTTT. Its protein is CAWSVPGGNHRNQPQHF. This rearrangement joins TRBV30 to TRBJ1-5, with D possibly being TRBD1 (5 bases). Germline CDR1 reads GTSNPN; CDR2 reads SVGIG (reference sequence). Trimming cost V 0 bases and J 4 bases, with 19 bases left between them. The CDR3 loop spans 17 amino acids.

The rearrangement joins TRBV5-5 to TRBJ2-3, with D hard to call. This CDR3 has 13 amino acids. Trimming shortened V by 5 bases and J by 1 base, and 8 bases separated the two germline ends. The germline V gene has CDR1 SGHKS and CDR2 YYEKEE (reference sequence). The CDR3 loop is CASRVQGTDTQYF. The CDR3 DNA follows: TGTGCCAGCAGGGTCCAAGGCACAGATACGCAGTATTTT. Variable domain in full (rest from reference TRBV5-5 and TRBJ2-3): DAGVTQSPTHLIKTRGQQVTLRCSPISGHKSVSWYQQVLGQGPQFIFQYYEKEERGRGNFPDRFSARQFPNYSSELNVNALLLGDSALYLCASRVQGTDTQYFGPGTRLTVL.

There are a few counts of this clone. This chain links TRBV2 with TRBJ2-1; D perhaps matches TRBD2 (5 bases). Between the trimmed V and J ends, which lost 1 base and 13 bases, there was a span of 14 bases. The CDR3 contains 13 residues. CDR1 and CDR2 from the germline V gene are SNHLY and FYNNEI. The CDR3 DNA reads TGTGCCAGCAGTGAAGGGACTCGATCTATCCAGTTCTTC. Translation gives CASSEGTRSIQFF.

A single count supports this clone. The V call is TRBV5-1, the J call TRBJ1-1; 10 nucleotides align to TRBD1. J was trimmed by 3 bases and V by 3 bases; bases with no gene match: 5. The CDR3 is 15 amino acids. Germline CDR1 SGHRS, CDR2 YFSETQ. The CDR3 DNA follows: TGCGCCAGCAGCTCGACAGGGGGCGGGTACACTGAAGCTTTCTTT. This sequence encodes CASSSTGGGYTEAFF.

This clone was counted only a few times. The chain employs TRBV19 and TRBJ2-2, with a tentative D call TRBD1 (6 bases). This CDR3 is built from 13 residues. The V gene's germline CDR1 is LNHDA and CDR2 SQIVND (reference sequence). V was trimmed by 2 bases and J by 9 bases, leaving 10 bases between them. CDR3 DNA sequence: TGTGCCAGTAGTATATTGGGGGCGAGGGAGCTGTTTTTT. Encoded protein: CASSILGARELFF.

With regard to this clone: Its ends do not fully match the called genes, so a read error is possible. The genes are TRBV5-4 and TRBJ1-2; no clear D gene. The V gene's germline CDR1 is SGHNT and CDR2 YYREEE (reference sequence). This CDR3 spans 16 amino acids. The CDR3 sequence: CASSKNVQIANYGYTF. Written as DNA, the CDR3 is TGCGCCAGCAGCAAAAATGTCCAGATAGCTAACTATGGCTACACCTTC.

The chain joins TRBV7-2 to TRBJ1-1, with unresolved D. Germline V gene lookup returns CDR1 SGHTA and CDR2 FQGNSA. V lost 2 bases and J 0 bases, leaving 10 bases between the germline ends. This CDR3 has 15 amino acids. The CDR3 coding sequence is TGTGCCAGCAGCTTACTGGCAGGCCTGAACACTGAAGCTTTCTTT. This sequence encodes CASSLLAGLNTEAFF. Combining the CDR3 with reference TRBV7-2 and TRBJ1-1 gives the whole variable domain GAGVSQSPSNKVTEKGKDVELRCDPISGHTALYWYRQSLGQGLEFLIYFQGNSAPDKSGLPSDRFSAERTGGSVSTLTIQRTQQEDSAVYLCASSLLAGLNTEAFFGQGTRLTVV.

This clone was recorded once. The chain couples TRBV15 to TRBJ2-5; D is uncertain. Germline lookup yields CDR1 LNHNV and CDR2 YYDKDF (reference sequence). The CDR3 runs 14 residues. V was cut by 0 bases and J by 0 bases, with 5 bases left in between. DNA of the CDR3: TGTGCCACCAGCAGAGACAGGTACCAAGAGACCCAGTACTTC. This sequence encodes CATSRDRYQETQYF. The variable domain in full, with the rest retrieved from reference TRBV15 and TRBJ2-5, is DAMVIQNPRYQVTQFGKPVTLSCSQTLNHNVMYWYQQKSSQAPKLLFHYYDKDFNNEADTPDNFQSRRPNTSFCFLDIRSPGLGDTAMYLCATSRDRYQETQYFGPGTRLLVL.

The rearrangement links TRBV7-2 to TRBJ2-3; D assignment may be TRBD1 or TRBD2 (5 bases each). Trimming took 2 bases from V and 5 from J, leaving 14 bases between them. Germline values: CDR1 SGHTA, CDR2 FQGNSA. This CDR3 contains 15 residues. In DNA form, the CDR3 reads TGTGCCAGCAGCTTAAGTCCGGGGCGTAGAGATACGCAGTATTTT. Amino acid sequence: CASSLSPGRRDTQYF.

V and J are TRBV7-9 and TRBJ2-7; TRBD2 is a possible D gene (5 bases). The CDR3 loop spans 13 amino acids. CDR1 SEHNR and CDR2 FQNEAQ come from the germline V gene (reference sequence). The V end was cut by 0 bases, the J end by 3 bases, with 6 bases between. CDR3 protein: CASSLAGSYEQYF. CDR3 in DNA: TGTGCCAGCAGCTTAGCAGGGAGCTACGAGCAGTACTTC.

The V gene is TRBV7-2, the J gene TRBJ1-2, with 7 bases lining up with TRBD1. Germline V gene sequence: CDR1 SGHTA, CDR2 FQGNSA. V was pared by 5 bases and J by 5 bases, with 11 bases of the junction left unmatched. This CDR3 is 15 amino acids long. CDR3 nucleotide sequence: TGTGCCAGCAGCGTCAGCCCGGGACAGTCGTATGGCTACACCTTC. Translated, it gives CASSVSPGQSYGYTF.

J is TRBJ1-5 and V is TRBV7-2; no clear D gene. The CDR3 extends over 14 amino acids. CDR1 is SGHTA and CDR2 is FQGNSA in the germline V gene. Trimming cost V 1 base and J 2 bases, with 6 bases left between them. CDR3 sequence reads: CASSLDSGNQPQHF. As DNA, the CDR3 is TGTGCCAGCAGCTTAGACAGTGGCAATCAGCCCCAGCATTTT.

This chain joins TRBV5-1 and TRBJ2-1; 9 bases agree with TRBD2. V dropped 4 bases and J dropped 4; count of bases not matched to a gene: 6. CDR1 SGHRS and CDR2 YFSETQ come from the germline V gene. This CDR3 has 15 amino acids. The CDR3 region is CASSVSGGAYNEQFF. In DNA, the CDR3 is TGCGCCAGCAGCGTTAGCGGGGGCGCTTACAATGAGCAGTTCTTC.

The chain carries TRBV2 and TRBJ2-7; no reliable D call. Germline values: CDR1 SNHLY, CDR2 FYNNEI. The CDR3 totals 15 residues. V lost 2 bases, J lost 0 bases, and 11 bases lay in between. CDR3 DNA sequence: TGTGCCAGCAGTGAACCCAGTGGAGTCTCCTACGAGCAGTACTTC. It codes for CASSEPSGVSYEQYF.

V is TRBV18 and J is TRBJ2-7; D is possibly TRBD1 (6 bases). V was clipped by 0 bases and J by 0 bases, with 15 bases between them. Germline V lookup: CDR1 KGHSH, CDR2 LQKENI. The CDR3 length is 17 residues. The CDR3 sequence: CASSPPRGIQGSYEQYF. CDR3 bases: TGTGCCAGCTCACCACCTAGGGGTATACAGGGCTCCTACGAGCAGTACTTC.

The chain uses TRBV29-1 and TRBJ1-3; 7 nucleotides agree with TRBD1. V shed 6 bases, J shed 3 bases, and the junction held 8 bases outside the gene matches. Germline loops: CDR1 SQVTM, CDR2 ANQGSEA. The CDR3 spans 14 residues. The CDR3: CSVVSGGVGNTIYF. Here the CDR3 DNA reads TGCAGCGTCGTCTCAGGGGGTGTTGGAAACACCATATATTTT.

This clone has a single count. The CDR3 is CASSESYNSPLHF. DNA for the CDR3: TGTGCCAGCAGTGAGTCCTATAATTCACCCCTCCACTTT. The rearrangement uses TRBV25-1 and TRBJ1-6, with unresolved D. Per germline, CDR1 MGHDK and CDR2 SYGVNS. The length of the CDR3 is 13 residues. Trimming pared 3 bases from V and 1 base from J, leaving 1 base between.

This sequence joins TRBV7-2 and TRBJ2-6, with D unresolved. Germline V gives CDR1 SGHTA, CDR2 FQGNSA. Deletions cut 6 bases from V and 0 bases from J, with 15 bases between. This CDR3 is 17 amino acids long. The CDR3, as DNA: TGTGCCAGCAGTACCCTACTCTTGATCTCTGGGGCCAACGTCCTGACTTTC. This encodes CASSTLLLISGANVLTF.

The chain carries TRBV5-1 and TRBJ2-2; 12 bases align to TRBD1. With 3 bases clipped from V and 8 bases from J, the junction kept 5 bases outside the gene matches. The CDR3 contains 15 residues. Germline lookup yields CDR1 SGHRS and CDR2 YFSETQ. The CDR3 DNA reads TGCGCCAGCAGCTCTGGGACAGGGGGCTCTGGGGAGCTGTTTTTT. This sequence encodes CASSSGTGGSGELFF.